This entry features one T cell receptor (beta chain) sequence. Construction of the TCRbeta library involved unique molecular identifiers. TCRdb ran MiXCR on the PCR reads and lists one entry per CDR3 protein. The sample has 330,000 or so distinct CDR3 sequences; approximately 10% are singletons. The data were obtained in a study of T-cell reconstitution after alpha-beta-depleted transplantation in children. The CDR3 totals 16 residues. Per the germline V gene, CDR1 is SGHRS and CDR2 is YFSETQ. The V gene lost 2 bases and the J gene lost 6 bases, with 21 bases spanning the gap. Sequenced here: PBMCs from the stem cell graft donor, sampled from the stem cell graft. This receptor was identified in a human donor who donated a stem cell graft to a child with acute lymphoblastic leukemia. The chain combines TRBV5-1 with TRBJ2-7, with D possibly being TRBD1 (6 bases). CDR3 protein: CASSFRVGSRGGEQYF. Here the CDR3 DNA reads TGCGCCAGCAGCTTCAGGGTCGGGTCTAGAGGGGGCGAGCAGTACTTC.